These 30 T cell receptor beta chains came from one sample sequenced in a study of cytomegalovirus exposure and HLA in healthy donors. Vbeta (60) and Jbeta (13) primers were used in the PCR. Using immunoSEQ multiplex PCR, the repertoire was profiled, and TCRdb retains in-frame clones only, with some absent. This sample yields tens of thousands of clones, of which more than 60% are seen a single time; 2.5% to 3.5% belongs to the top ten. Sample: PBMCs. These receptors all come from a man aged 45-65 years in good health and CMV-seropositive.

This chain connects TRBV10-3 to TRBJ2-7, with a possible D match to TRBD2 (6 bases). Per germline, CDR1 ENHRY and CDR2 SYGVKD. The ends were cut back, 6 bases at V and 7 bases at J, with 19 bases in the middle. The CDR3 has 14 amino acids. The CDR3 sequence is CAISPRGTQREQYF. The CDR3 nucleotides are TGTGCCATCAGCCCTAGAGGGACTCAGAGAGAGCAGTACTTC.

The rearrangement joins TRBV9 to TRBJ1-4, with D perhaps TRBD1 (5 bases). Trimming cost V 0 bases and J 3 bases, with 9 bases left between them. CDR3 length: 15 amino acids. The germline V gene has CDR1 SGDLS and CDR2 YYNGEE. The chain's CDR3 is CASSVDRGSNEKLFF. CDR3 nucleotide sequence: TGTGCCAGCAGCGTAGATCGGGGGTCTAATGAAAAACTGTTTTTT.

The chain carries TRBV9 and TRBJ2-2, with D possibly TRBD2 on 6 matching bases. V lost 0 bases to trimming and J lost 0 bases, with 9 bases between them. Per the germline V gene, CDR1 is SGDLS and CDR2 is YYNGEE. This CDR3 has 16 residues. The chain's CDR3 is CASSVAGRTNTGELFF. In DNA form, the CDR3 reads TGTGCCAGCAGCGTAGCTGGGAGGACGAACACCGGGGAGCTGTTTTTT.

The V and J genes are TRBV6-5 and TRBJ2-7; 8 positions agree with TRBD1. Trimming cost V 0 bases and J 2 bases; bases outside gene matches: 0. The CDR3 runs to 14 residues. Germline CDR1 MNHEY, CDR2 SVGAGI. The CDR3 is CASSYSQGAYEQYF. The CDR3 DNA is TGTGCCAGCAGTTACTCACAGGGGGCCTACGAGCAGTACTTC.

This rearrangement joins TRBV18 to TRBJ1-4; 7 positions match TRBD1. V was pared by 3 bases and J by 8 bases, with 3 bases of the junction left unmatched. Germline CDR1 KGHSH, CDR2 LQKENI. The CDR3 contains 13 residues. For the CDR3, the DNA is TGTGCCAGCTCACCCGGGACAGAGGAAAAACTGTTTTTT. Residues: CASSPGTEEKLFF. The complete variable domain, with remaining parts taken from reference TRBV18 and TRBJ1-4, reads NAGVMQNPRHLVRRRGQEARLRCSPMKGHSHVYWYRQLPEEGLKFMVYLQKENIIDESGMPKERFSAEFPKEGPSILRIQQVVRGDSAAYFCASSPGTEEKLFFGSGTQLSVL.

The chain links TRBV19 to TRBJ2-7; 10 bases match TRBD1. The CDR3 loop spans 13 amino acids. Germline CDR1 and CDR2: LNHDA and SQIVND (reference sequence). The V gene end was trimmed by 7 bases and the J gene end by 5 bases; junction bases not matched to a gene: 5. This CDR3 reads CASNGQGGNEQYF. The CDR3 DNA is TGTGCCAGTAACGGACAGGGGGGCAACGAGCAGTACTTC.

V is TRBV11-3 and J is TRBJ2-7, with TRBD2 matching 11 bases. CDR3 size: 15 residues. Germline CDR1 reads SGHNT; CDR2 reads YENEEA. V dropped 5 bases and J dropped 6; count of bases not matched to a gene: 9. In nucleotides, the CDR3 is TGTGCCAGCAGCCCCCGTAAGACTAGCGGGACCGAGCAGTACTTC. Its protein product is CASSPRKTSGTEQYF.

The chain employs TRBV7-9 and TRBJ2-7, with 7 bases identical to TRBD2. This CDR3 has 12 residues. Germline values: CDR1 SEHNR, CDR2 FQNEAQ (reference sequence). Trimming at V came to 5 bases and at J to 3 bases, leaving 1 base not matched to a gene. The CDR3 sequence is CASSGGGYEQYF. CDR3 coding DNA: TGTGCCAGCAGCGGGGGGGGCTACGAGCAGTACTTC. Together with reference TRBV7-9 and TRBJ2-7, the CDR3 gives the full variable domain: DTGVSQNPRHKITKRGQNVTFRCDPISEHNRLYWYRQTLGQGPEFLTYFQNEAQLEKSRLLSDRFSAERPKGSFSTLEIQRTEQGDSAMYLCASSGGGYEQYFGPGTRLTVT.

This sequence joins TRBV5-1 and TRBJ1-4; TRBD1 matches 7 bases. J gave up 8 bases and V 4 bases, and 11 bases lay outside the gene matches. The CDR3 loop spans 15 amino acids. Germline-derived CDR1 and CDR2 are SGHRS and YFSETQ. This CDR3 reads CASSNGGGTEEKLFF. In DNA form, the CDR3 reads TGCGCCAGCAGCAACGGAGGGGGGACAGAGGAAAAACTGTTTTTT.

This chain links TRBV6-1 with TRBJ2-1; D is ambiguous. Germline assignment: CDR1 MNHNS and CDR2 SASEGT. This CDR3 contains 15 residues. V dropped 2 bases and J dropped 2 bases, with 10 bases sitting between them. CDR3 protein: CASSEQASPYNEQFF. Written as DNA, the CDR3 is TGTGCCAGCAGTGAACAGGCAAGTCCCTACAATGAGCAGTTCTTC.

In this sample, this clone turned up a few times. The chain employs TRBV29-1 and TRBJ1-1, with D possibly matching TRBD1 (5 bases). The V end lost 4 bases, the J end lost 0 bases, and 15 bases lay between the germline ends. Per the germline V gene, CDR1 is SQVTM and CDR2 is ANQGSEA. The CDR3 extends over 15 amino acids. CDR3 loop: CSVVGLENLNTEAFF. The CDR3 DNA follows: TGCAGCGTTGTGGGGCTAGAAAATCTGAACACTGAAGCTTTCTTT.

The chain couples TRBV5-1 to TRBJ1-1; the match to TRBD1 covers 8 bases. This CDR3 has 16 residues. CDR1 and CDR2 (germline): SGHRS, YFSETQ. The V and J ends lost 3 bases and 1 base, in that order; junction bases with no gene match: 8. The CDR3 region is CASSSGQGLSNTEAFF. The CDR3 DNA sequence: TGCGCCAGCAGCTCCGGACAGGGCCTATCGAACACTGAAGCTTTCTTT.

Worth noting for this clone: Other DNA sequences in the same sample also yield this CDR3. The chain has TRBV9 and TRBJ2-7, with 13 bases lining up with TRBD2. Germline V lookup: CDR1 SGDLS, CDR2 YYNGEE. The CDR3 contains 14 residues. After removal of 3 bases from V and 4 bases from J, the junction contained 1 base not matched to a gene. For the CDR3, the DNA is TGTGCCAGCAGCGGGACTAGCGGGAGTTACGAGCAGTACTTC. It is translated as CASSGTSGSYEQYF.

The gene calls are TRBV27 and TRBJ2-5; no clear D gene. The CDR3 is 14 residues long. V shed 6 bases and J shed 5 bases, with 16 bases lying between them. Looked up from germline, CDR1 is MNHEY and CDR2 is SMNVEV (reference sequence). As DNA, the CDR3 is TGTGCCAGCAGAAGCGCTCCCCGGTACGAGACCCAGTACTTC. Its translation: CASRSAPRYETQYF.

This clone was seen a single time. The genes are TRBV10-3 and TRBJ2-3; TRBD2 matches 10 bases. With V trimmed by 6 bases and J by 6 bases, 12 bases remained unmatched. Germline CDR1 reads ENHRY; CDR2 reads SYGVKD. The CDR3 length is 16 residues. As DNA, the CDR3 is TGTGCCATCAGGGATCTAGCGGGAGAATTAATGGATACGCAGTATTTT. This codes for CAIRDLAGELMDTQYF.

The V gene is TRBV4-1, the J gene TRBJ2-7; a possible D gene is TRBD2 (6 bases). CDR3 length: 15 amino acids. V was pared by 3 bases and J by 2 bases, with 14 bases between. Germline V gives CDR1 MGHRA, CDR2 YSYEKL. The CDR3 sequence is CASSQAGSATYEQYF. The CDR3, as DNA: TGCGCCAGCAGCCAGGCCGGGAGCGCAACCTACGAGCAGTACTTC.

The chain links TRBV18 to TRBJ1-1, with D hard to call. The CDR3 runs 16 residues. In germline, CDR1 is KGHSH, CDR2 LQKENI. V dropped 5 bases and J dropped 1 base, with 17 bases sitting between them. CDR3 DNA: TGTGCCAGCTCAACCGCCCTTGGAGCTCCGAACACTGAAGCTTTCTTT. The encoded protein is CASSTALGAPNTEAFF.

The gene calls are TRBV30 and TRBJ2-2; D might be TRBD1 (5 bases). V was shortened by 0 bases and J by 3 bases, with 11 bases between the two germline ends. This CDR3 spans 15 amino acids. Looked up from germline, CDR1 is GTSNPN and CDR2 is SVGIG (reference sequence). The CDR3 DNA follows: TGTGCCTGGAGTGTAGGGCAGGGCGACACCGGGGAGCTGTTTTTT. Amino acids: CAWSVGQGDTGELFF.

The V call is TRBV27, the J call TRBJ1-1, with D tentatively TRBD1 (5 bases). Germline-derived CDR1 and CDR2 are MNHEY and SMNVEV (reference sequence). V lost 4 bases to trimming and J lost 0 bases, with 21 bases between them. This CDR3 comprises 18 residues. The CDR3 here is CASSSSARGLNLNTEAFF. DNA for the CDR3: TGTGCCAGCAGTTCCTCCGCAAGGGGACTTAACTTGAACACTGAAGCTTTCTTT.

The chain links TRBV4-1 to TRBJ2-7; 10 bases line up with TRBD2. The CDR3 runs 15 residues. The germline V gene encodes CDR1 MGHRA and CDR2 YSYEKL. The trim removed 3 bases at V and 6 bases at J, leaving 8 bases unmatched. CDR3 protein: CASSQTGTSVPEQYF. CDR3 bases: TGCGCCAGCAGCCAGACCGGGACTAGCGTTCCCGAGCAGTACTTC.

The chain recombines TRBV9 with TRBJ1-2; D remains ambiguous. There are 13 residues in the CDR3. Germline V gives CDR1 SGDLS, CDR2 YYNGEE. V dropped 1 base and J dropped 5 bases, with 9 bases sitting between them. As DNA, the CDR3 is TGTGCCAGCAGCGTAATACGGGGATATGGCTACACCTTC. It codes for CASSVIRGYGYTF. Full variable domain (remainder filled in from reference TRBV9 and TRBJ1-2): DSGVTQTPKHLITATGQRVTLRCSPRSGDLSVYWYQQSLDQGLQFLIQYYNGEERAKGNILERFSAQQFPDLHSELNLSSLELGDSALYFCASSVIRGYGYTFGSGTRLTVV.

The rearrangement joins TRBV9 to TRBJ2-1; 15 bases are shared with TRBD2. From germline, CDR1 is SGDLS and CDR2 YYNGEE. CDR3 length equals 16 residues. The V segment lost 4 bases and the J segment 10 bases; nucleotides outside the gene matches: 9. CDR3 nucleotide sequence: TGTGCCAGCAGCCCTGGGGGACTAGCGGGAGGAAGAGAGCAGTTCTTC. It encodes CASSPGGLAGGREQFF.

The chain carries TRBV4-2 and TRBJ2-7, with 8 positions matching TRBD2. Germline V gene sequence: CDR1 LGHNA, CDR2 YNFKEQ. This CDR3 has 17 residues. V shed 0 bases and J 4 bases; nucleotides not matched to a gene: 11. The CDR3 reads CASSQDSRSGSIYEQYF. The CDR3 DNA reads TGTGCCAGCAGCCAAGATAGTCGGAGCGGGAGTATTTACGAGCAGTACTTC.

The chain couples TRBV19 to TRBJ2-1, with 12 bases aligning to TRBD2. J lost 6 bases, V lost 0 bases, and 0 bases had no gene match. Looked up from germline, CDR1 is LNHDA and CDR2 is SQIVND (reference sequence). CDR3 length: 15 residues. CDR3 sequence: CASSIEGLAGNEQFF. CDR3 in DNA: TGTGCCAGTAGTATAGAGGGACTAGCGGGCAATGAGCAGTTCTTC.

The chain couples TRBV7-3 to TRBJ2-2; D is ambiguous. The CDR3 sequence is 16 residues long. The ends were cut back, 1 base at V and 0 bases at J, with 9 bases in the middle. Germline V gene data show CDR1 as SGHTA and CDR2 as FQGTGA. CDR3 sequence reads: CASSLMAVSNTGELFF. The DNA for the CDR3 is TGTGCCAGCAGCTTAATGGCAGTCTCGAACACCGGGGAGCTGTTTTTT.

This rearrangement joins TRBV5-1 to TRBJ2-2; maybe TRBD2 (5 bases). Trimming took off 1 base at V and 6 bases at J, with 13 bases between the two ends. This CDR3 region has 15 residues. Germline loops: CDR1 SGHRS, CDR2 YFSETQ. The CDR3 here is CASSLTTSPSGELFF. The CDR3 coding sequence is TGCGCCAGCAGCTTGACTACTAGTCCTTCCGGGGAGCTGTTTTTT. Full variable domain (rest looked up from reference TRBV5-1 and TRBJ2-2): KAGVTQTPRYLIKTRGQQVTLSCSPISGHRSVSWYQQTPGQGLQFLFEYFSETQRNKGNFPGRFSGRQFSNSRSEMNVSTLELGDSALYLCASSLTTSPSGELFFGEGSRLTVL.

The V gene is TRBV7-8, the J gene TRBJ2-7, with a weak D call TRBD2 (5 bases). V gave up 0 bases and J gave up 6 bases, with 15 bases separating them. From germline, CDR1 is SGHVS and CDR2 FQNEAQ. This CDR3 is 15 amino acids long. The CDR3 reads CASSLAGVLPAEQYF. The CDR3 coding sequence is TGTGCCAGCAGCTTAGCCGGGGTTCTCCCCGCCGAGCAGTACTTC.

The chain uses TRBV28 and TRBJ2-1; a weak D match, TRBD1 (5 bases). The CDR3 spans 16 residues. V gave up 10 bases and J gave up 0 bases, with 19 bases separating them. Germline loops: CDR1 MDHEN, CDR2 SYDVKM. As DNA, the CDR3 is TGTGCCACCTTCAGCCGTCAGGGAAGCTCCTACAATGAGCAGTTCTTC. Amino acid sequence: CATFSRQGSSYNEQFF.

The V gene is TRBV30, the J gene TRBJ2-2, with TRBD2 matching over 9 bases. With V trimmed by 4 bases and J by 4 bases, 13 bases remained unmatched. Per the germline V gene, CDR1 is GTSNPN and CDR2 is SVGIG (reference sequence). CDR3 length equals 17 residues. For the CDR3, the DNA is TGTGCCTGGAAAAAGGGGCGGGCGGGAGGGGGCACCGGGGAGCTGTTTTTT. It specifies CAWKKGRAGGGTGELFF.

This sequence joins TRBV6-5 and TRBJ2-7, with TRBD1 identical over 10 bases. The J segment lost 2 bases and the V segment lost 10 bases, leaving 5 bases of the junction unmatched. The CDR3 contains 13 residues. Germline values: CDR1 MNHEY, CDR2 SVGAGI. The CDR3 DNA reads as TGTGCCACCGGACAGGGGGTAACCTACGAGCAGTACTTC. This translates into CATGQGVTYEQYF.